A single sample gave rise to the 4 T cell receptor beta chains below, sequenced in a study of cytomegalovirus exposure and HLA in healthy donors. PCR primers comprised 60 Vbeta and 13 Jbeta primers. Generated by immunoSEQ multiplex PCR, the TCRdb table keeps only in-frame clones and is missing some. The sample holds tens of thousands of clones, around 84% seen once. The specimen was PBMCs. The receptors shown here come from a woman between 45 and 60 years old in good health and CMV-seronegative.

A single count supports this clone. V and J are TRBV30 and TRBJ1-1, with D hard to call. CDR1 and CDR2 (germline): GTSNPN, SVGIG (reference sequence). The CDR3 runs to 12 residues. The CDR3 loop reads CAESKPLTEAFF. DNA for the CDR3: TGTGCTGAGTCCAAGCCCCTCACTGAAGCTTTCTTT. Supplemented by reference TRBV30 and TRBJ1-1, the full variable domain reads SQTIHQWPATLVQPVGSPLSLECTVEGTSNPNLYWYRQAAGRGLQLLFYSVGIGQISSEVPQNLSASRPQDRQFILSSKKLLLSDSGFYLCAESKPLTEAFFGQGTRLTVV.

The count of this clone is one. The V call is TRBV28, the J call TRBJ1-5; no clear D gene. Germline V lookup: CDR1 MDHEN, CDR2 SYDVKM. Deletions cut 5 bases from V and 3 bases from J, with 5 bases between. This CDR3 has 12 residues. Here the CDR3 DNA reads TGTGCCAGCAGTCTACTCAATCAGCCCCAGCATTTT. Protein product: CASSLLNQPQHF.

The chain joins TRBV4-1 to TRBJ1-5; TRBD1 matches at 7 bases. CDR3 length: 15 residues. CDR1 and CDR2 from the germline V gene are MGHRA and YSYEKL. Unmatched junction bases numbered 7, after V lost 3 bases and J lost 5 bases. The chain's CDR3 is CASSHRGGSDQPQHF. For the CDR3, the DNA is TGCGCCAGCAGCCACCGAGGGGGCTCGGATCAGCCCCAGCATTTT.

The CDR3 DNA sequence: TGCGCCAGCAGCTTGGTTTTCATACTAGCGGCTTCCTACAATGAGCAGTTCTTC. Translation: CASSLVFILAASYNEQFF. The genes are TRBV5-1 and TRBJ2-1; 8 nucleotides align to TRBD2. V lost 0 bases, J lost 1 base, and 9 bases stayed unmatched. CDR1 SGHRS and CDR2 YFSETQ come from the germline V gene. CDR3 length equals 18 residues.